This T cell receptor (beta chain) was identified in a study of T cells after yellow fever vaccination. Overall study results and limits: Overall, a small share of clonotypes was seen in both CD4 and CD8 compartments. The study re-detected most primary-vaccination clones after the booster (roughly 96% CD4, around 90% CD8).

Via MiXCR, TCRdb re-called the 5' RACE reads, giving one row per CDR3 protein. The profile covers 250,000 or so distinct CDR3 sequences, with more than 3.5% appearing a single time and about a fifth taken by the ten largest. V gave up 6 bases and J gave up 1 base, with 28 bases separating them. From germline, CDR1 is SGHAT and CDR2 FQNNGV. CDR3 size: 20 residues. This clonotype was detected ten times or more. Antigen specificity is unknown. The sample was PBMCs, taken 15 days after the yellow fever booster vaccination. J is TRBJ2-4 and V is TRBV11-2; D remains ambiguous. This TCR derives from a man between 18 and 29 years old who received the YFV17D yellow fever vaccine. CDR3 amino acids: CASSPPPPGSGSLAKNIQYF. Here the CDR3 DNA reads TGTGCCAGCAGTCCGCCGCCGCCGGGTTCGGGCTCACTTGCCAAAAACATTCAGTACTTC.